These T cell receptor beta chains were read from a single sample in a study of molecular identifiers for immune sequencing clone quantification. TCRdb recomputed calls from the PCR reads with MiXCR, one row per CDR3 protein. The profile covers approximately 100,000 distinct CDR3 sequences, with around 33% appearing a single time and less than 5.5% taken by the ten largest. Sequencing was performed on naive CD8+ T cells from blood, with Jurkat cell RNA spiked in. The receptors derive from a human donor in good health. Some libraries in this study had Jurkat cell RNA spiked in. CDR3s include the opening cysteine and the closing phenylalanine or tryptophan. The order of the fields is V gene, clone size, D gene, J gene, CDR3 DNA, CDR3 protein. The D gene is left open where the match is weak. The size field is filled for only some rows; it gives once, few, many or a size class.

TRBV7-9	few	TRBD2	TRBJ2-3	TGTGCCAGCAGCTCACTAGCGGGAGGCGCAGATACGCAGTATTTT	CASSSLAGGADTQYF
TRBV12-3/TRBV12-4	many	.	TRBJ2-4	TGTGCCAGCAGTTTTTTCCCAGCCAAAAACATTCAGTACTTC	CASSFFPAKNIQYF
TRBV5-6	many	.	TRBJ1-5	TGTGCCAGCAGCTTCCGGGCCTATAGCAATCAGCCCCAGCATTTT	CASSFRAYSNQPQHF
TRBV7-6	many	.	TRBJ1-3	TGTGCCAGCAGCCCCTCCTCGGCGTTTAGCTCTGGAAACACCATATATTTT	CASSPSSAFSSGNTIYF
TRBV7-9	many	.	TRBJ2-7	TGTGCCAGCAGCCACGGATATGGCTACGAGCAGTACTTC	CASSHGYGYEQYF
TRBV12-3/TRBV12-4	few	.	TRBJ2-7	TGTGCCAGCAGTTTTGGTGCGGGATCCTACGAGCAGTACTTC	CASSFGAGSYEQYF
TRBV7-9	once	.	TRBJ2-2	TGTGCCAGCAGCTACGAAGACACCGGGGGCACCGGGGGGCTGTTTTTT	CASSYEDTGGTGGLFF
TRBV9	.	.	TRBJ1-2	TGTGCCGGCAGCGTAGCAGCTAATAGGCGCTACACCTTC	CAGSVAANRRYTF
TRBV28	many	.	TRBJ2-4	TGTGCCAGCAGTTTTAGTGCATTTGGGGATCCCGAAAACATTCAGTACTTC	CASSFSAFGDPENIQYF
TRBV28	.	.	TRBJ1-5	TGTGCCAGCAGATTATGGGGACCGTATAGCAATCAGCCCCAGCATTTT	CASRLWGPYSNQPQHF
TRBV5-1	.	.	TRBJ2-1	TGCGCCAGCAGACTGGGGTGGGGCGGCCACTCCTACAATGAGCAGTTCTTC	CASRLGWGGHSYNEQFF
TRBV11-2	.	TRBD2	TRBJ2-1	TGTGCCAGCAGCTCACAAATCGGGACTAGCGTAAACAACGAGCAGTTCTTC	CASSSQIGTSVNNEQFF
TRBV12-3/TRBV12-4	.	.	TRBJ1-2	TGTGCCAGCAGTCTCCCGCGGGCCAGCAATATCTATGGCTACACCTTC	CASSLPRASNIYGYTF
TRBV5-8	few	.	TRBJ2-6	TGTGCCAGCAGCCCCGGTTGGGGGGCCAACGTCCTGACTTTC	CASSPGWGANVLTF
TRBV12-3/TRBV12-4	few	.	TRBJ2-1	TGTGCCAGCAGTCCCCCACCAGACCTCGCCTACAATGAGCAGTTCTTC	CASSPPPDLAYNEQFF
TRBV28	.	.	TRBJ1-4	TGTGCCAGCAGTTCATTCTACAGTGGGGGTGAAAAACTGTTTTTT	CASSSFYSGGEKLFF
TRBV2	.	.	TRBJ1-6	TGTGCCAGCCTCATACCAAGCTCCTATAATTCACCCCCCCACTTT	CASLIPSSYNSPPHF
TRBV6-2/TRBV6-3	.	TRBD2	TRBJ2-1	TGTGCCAGCAGCTACCCGGGACTAGCGGGAGTCGAGTCCTACAATGAGCAGTTCTTC	CASSYPGLAGVESYNEQFF
TRBV12-3/TRBV12-4	.	.	TRBJ2-3	TGTGCCAGCAACCCCTGGGGGCGGACAGATACGCAGTATTTT	CASNPWGRTDTQYF
TRBV19	.	.	TRBJ2-5	TGTGCCAGTAGTCCAGAGGGAGAGACCCAGTACTTC	CASSPEGETQYF
TRBV4-3	.	.	TRBJ1-1	TGCGCCAGCAGCCAAGACTGGGGGGCGAACACTGAAGTTTTCTTT	CASSQDWGANTEVFF
TRBV28	.	.	TRBJ2-1	TGTGCCAGCCTGACTGGGGGACTGGAGGACAATGAGCAGTTCTTC	CASLTGGLEDNEQFF
TRBV7-2	many	.	TRBJ2-1	TGTGCCAGCAGCTTTGACTCGCGGAGGAGGGCTGTTGACGTTGAGCAGTTCTTC	CASSFDSRRRAVDVEQFF
TRBV9	few	.	TRBJ2-2	TGTGCCAGCAGCGATATAGCCGGGGAGCTGTTTTTT	CASSDIAGELFF
TRBV27	once	.	TRBJ2-7	TGTGCCAGCAGTTCCAGGGTGGGGGGCGAGCAGTACTTC	CASSSRVGGEQYF
TRBV29-1	many	TRBD2	TRBJ2-2	TGCAGCGCTAGCGGGAGGGCCGGGGAGCTGTTTTTT	CSASGRAGELFF
TRBV7-9	many	TRBD2	TRBJ2-3	TGTGCCAGCAGCGCAGGACTAGCGGGAGGCGTTGCAGATACGCAGTATTTT	CASSAGLAGGVADTQYF
TRBV19	.	.	TRBJ1-1	TGTGCCAGTAGTATTGGGTGGGGAACCTTGAACACTGAAGCTTTCTTT	CASSIGWGTLNTEAFF
TRBV28	many	.	TRBJ1-4	TGTGCCAGCAGTTTCGCAGGGTCTAATGAAAAACTGTTTTTT	CASSFAGSNEKLFF
TRBV6-2/TRBV6-3	.	.	TRBJ2-7	TGTGCCAGCACCGACAGGCTCCACTCCTACGAGCAGTACTTC	CASTDRLHSYEQYF
TRBV4-3	few	.	TRBJ1-1	TGCGCCAGCAGCCAAGAGCGGAACACTGAAGCTTTCTTT	CASSQERNTEAFF
TRBV7-2	many	.	TRBJ2-7	TGTGCCAGCAGCTTAGGGCGGCCAGGTTTCGAGCAGTACTTC	CASSLGRPGFEQYF
TRBV7-9	many	.	TRBJ2-1	TGTGCCAGCAGCTCCCCCCGAAGGGAGTTCTTC	CASSSPRREFF
TRBV4-1	many	TRBD2	TRBJ2-1	TGCGCCAGCAGCGGACTAGCGGGAGAGCAGTTCTTC	CASSGLAGEQFF
TRBV13	.	.	TRBJ2-2	TGTGCCAGCAGCCTTAGAGTGAGGGGCTCCGCCGGGGAGCCGTTTTTT	CASSLRVRGSAGEPFF
TRBV7-2	few	.	TRBJ1-1	TGTGCCAGCAGCCCCCCATATGGTAACACTGAAGCTTTCTTT	CASSPPYGNTEAFF
TRBV11-2	few	.	TRBJ2-7	TGTGCCAGCAGCCTGTTAGTGCAGGGGAGGGACGAGCAGTACTTC	CASSLLVQGRDEQYF
TRBV29-1	many	.	TRBJ2-7	TGCAGCGTTGAGTACAGGAACTCCTACGAGCAGTACTTC	CSVEYRNSYEQYF
TRBV11-2	few	TRBD2	TRBJ2-1	TGTGCCAGCAGCATCCTGACTAGCGGGAGAATTTGGGATGAGCAGTTCTTC	CASSILTSGRIWDEQFF